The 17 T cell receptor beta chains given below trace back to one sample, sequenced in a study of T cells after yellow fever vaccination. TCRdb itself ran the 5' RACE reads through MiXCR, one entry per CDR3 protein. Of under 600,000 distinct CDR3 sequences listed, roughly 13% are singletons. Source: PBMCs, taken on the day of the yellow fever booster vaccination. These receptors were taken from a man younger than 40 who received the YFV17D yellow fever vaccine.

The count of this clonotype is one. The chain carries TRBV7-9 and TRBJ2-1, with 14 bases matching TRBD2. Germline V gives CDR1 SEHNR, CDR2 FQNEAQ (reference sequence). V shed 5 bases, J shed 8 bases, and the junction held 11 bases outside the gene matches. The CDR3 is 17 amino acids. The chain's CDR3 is CASSQFPGTSGSDEQFF. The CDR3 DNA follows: TGTGCCAGCAGCCAGTTCCCCGGGACTAGCGGGAGTGATGAGCAGTTCTTC. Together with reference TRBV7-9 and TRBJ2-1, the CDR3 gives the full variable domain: DTGVSQNPRHKITKRGQNVTFRCDPISEHNRLYWYRQTLGQGPEFLTYFQNEAQLEKSRLLSDRFSAERPKGSFSTLEIQRTEQGDSAMYLCASSQFPGTSGSDEQFFGPGTRLTVL.

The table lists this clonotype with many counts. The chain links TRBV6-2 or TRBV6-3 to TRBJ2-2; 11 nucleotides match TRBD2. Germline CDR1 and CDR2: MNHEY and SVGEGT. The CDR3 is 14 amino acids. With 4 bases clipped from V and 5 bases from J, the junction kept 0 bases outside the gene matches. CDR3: CASSWTSGTGELFF. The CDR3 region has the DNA TGTGCCAGCAGTTGGACTAGCGGGACCGGGGAGCTGTTTTTT.

CDR3 region: CASSVAHRAARGDEQFF. CDR3 bases: TGTGCCAGCAGCGTAGCCCACCGAGCGGCCCGAGGAGATGAGCAGTTCTTC. J is TRBJ2-1 and V is TRBV9; D is possibly TRBD2 (5 bases). Germline V gene sequence: CDR1 SGDLS, CDR2 YYNGEE. Trimming shortened V by 0 bases and J by 8 bases, and 21 bases separated the two germline ends. The CDR3 length is 17 residues.

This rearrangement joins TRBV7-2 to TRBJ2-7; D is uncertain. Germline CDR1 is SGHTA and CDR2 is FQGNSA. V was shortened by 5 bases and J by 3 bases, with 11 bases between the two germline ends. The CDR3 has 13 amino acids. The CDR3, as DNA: TGTGCCAGCAGCAGGGTTGGGAACTACGAGCAGTACTTC. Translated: CASSRVGNYEQYF.

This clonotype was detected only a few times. The CDR3 region is CASSLDPAAPRLRNEQFF. CDR3 DNA: TGCGCCAGCAGCTTGGACCCGGCCGCCCCACGCCTTAGGAATGAGCAGTTCTTC. V is TRBV5-1 and J is TRBJ2-1; D is unresolved. The CDR3 has 18 residues. V gave up 0 bases and J gave up 7 bases, with 23 bases separating them. The germline gives CDR1 SGHRS, CDR2 YFSETQ. The complete variable domain, with remaining parts taken from reference TRBV5-1 and TRBJ2-1, reads KAGVTQTPRYLIKTRGQQVTLSCSPISGHRSVSWYQQTPGQGLQFLFEYFSETQRNKGNFPGRFSGRQFSNSRSEMNVSTLELGDSALYLCASSLDPAAPRLRNEQFFGPGTRLTVL.

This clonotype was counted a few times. The CDR3 region has the DNA TGCGCCAGCAGCTTGGGAACTAGCGGGAGGGACCCCTTGGAGGAGCAGTACTTC. Translation gives CASSLGTSGRDPLEEQYF. The genes are TRBV5-1 and TRBJ2-7; 13 bases align to TRBD2. The CDR3 contains 18 residues. Trimming cost V 0 bases and J 7 bases; bases outside gene matches: 13. Germline V gene lookup returns CDR1 SGHRS and CDR2 YFSETQ. The full variable domain, in which reference TRBV5-1 and TRBJ2-7 provide the parts outside the CDR3, is KAGVTQTPRYLIKTRGQQVTLSCSPISGHRSVSWYQQTPGQGLQFLFEYFSETQRNKGNFPGRFSGRQFSNSRSEMNVSTLELGDSALYLCASSLGTSGRDPLEEQYFGPGTRLTVT.

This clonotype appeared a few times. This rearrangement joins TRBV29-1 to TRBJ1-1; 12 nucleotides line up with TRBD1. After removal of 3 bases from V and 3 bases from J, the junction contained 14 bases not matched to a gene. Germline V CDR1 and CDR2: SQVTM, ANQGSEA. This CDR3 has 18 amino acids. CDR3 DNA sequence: TGCAGCGTTGATTTTTCAGGGACAGGGGGCGATTGGGACACTGAAGCTTTCTTT. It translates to CSVDFSGTGGDWDTEAFF.

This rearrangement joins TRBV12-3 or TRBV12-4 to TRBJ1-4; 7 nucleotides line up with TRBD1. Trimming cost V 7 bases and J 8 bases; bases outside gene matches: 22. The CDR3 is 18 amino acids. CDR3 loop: CASTDDPLRDSSEEKLFF. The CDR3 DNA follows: TGTGCCAGCACTGACGACCCCCTCCGGGACAGCAGCGAAGAAAAACTGTTTTTT.

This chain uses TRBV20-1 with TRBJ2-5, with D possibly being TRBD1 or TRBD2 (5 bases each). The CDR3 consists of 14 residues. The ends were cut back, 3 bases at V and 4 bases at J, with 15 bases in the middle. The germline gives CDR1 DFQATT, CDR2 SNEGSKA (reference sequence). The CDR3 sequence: CSARGPGLPETQYF. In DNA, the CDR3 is TGCAGTGCTAGGGGACCGGGATTGCCAGAGACCCAGTACTTC.

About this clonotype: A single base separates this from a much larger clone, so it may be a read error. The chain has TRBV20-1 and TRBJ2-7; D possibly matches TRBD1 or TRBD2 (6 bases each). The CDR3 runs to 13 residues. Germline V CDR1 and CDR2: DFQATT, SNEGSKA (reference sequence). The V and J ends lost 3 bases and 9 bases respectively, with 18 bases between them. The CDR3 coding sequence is TGCAGTGCTAGTACCGGGGGCGAGATGAGGCAGTACTTC. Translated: CSASTGGEMRQYF.

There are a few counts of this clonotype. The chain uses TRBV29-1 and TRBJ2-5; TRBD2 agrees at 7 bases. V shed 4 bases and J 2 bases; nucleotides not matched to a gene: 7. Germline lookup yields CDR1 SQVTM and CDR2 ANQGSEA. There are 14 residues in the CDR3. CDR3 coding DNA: TGCAGCGTTGGTGGCGGGAGAGGGCAAGAGACCCAGTACTTC. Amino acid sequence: CSVGGGRGQETQYF.

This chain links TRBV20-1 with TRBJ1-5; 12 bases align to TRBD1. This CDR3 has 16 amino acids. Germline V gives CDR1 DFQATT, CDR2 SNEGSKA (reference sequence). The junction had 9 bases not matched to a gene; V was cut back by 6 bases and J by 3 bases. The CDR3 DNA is TGCAGTGCGGGACAGGGGGCATCTATAGACAATCAGCCCCAGCATTTT. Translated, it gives CSAGQGASIDNQPQHF.

This CDR3 is CASSLRRGSETQYF. CDR3 DNA: TGTGCCAGCAGCTTACGAAGGGGCTCGGAGACCCAGTACTTC. This chain connects TRBV11-2 to TRBJ2-5; weak D call: TRBD1 (5 bases). The CDR3 has 14 amino acids. V was shortened by 2 bases and J by 5 bases, with 12 bases between the two germline ends. CDR1 and CDR2 (germline): SGHAT, FQNNGV.

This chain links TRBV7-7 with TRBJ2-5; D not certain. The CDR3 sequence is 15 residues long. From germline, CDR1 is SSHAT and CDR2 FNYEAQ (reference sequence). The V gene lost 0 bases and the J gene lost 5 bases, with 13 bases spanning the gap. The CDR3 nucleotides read TGTGCCAGCAGCTTAGCGAGAGGAGCGTCGGAGACCCAGTACTTC. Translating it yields CASSLARGASETQYF.

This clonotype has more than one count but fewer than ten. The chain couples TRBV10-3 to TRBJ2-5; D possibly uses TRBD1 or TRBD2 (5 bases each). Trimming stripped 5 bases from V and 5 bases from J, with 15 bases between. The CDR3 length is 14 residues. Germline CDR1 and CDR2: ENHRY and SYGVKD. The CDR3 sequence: CAISIIAGTETQYF. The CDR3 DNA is TGTGCCATCAGTATCATAGCCGGGACCGAGACCCAGTACTTC.

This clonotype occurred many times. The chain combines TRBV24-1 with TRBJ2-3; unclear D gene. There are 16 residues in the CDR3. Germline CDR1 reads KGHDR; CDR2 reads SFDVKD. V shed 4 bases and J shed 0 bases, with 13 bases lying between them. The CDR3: CATSDPSGDSTDTQYF. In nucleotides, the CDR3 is TGTGCCACCAGTGACCCCTCCGGCGACAGCACAGATACGCAGTATTTT.

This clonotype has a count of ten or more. The CDR3 nucleotides read TGTGCCAGCAGCGACGGGGGCCCTACAGATACGCAGTATTTT. Its protein is CASSDGGPTDTQYF. The chain couples TRBV6-1 to TRBJ2-3, with D possibly being TRBD1 or TRBD2 (6 bases each). This CDR3 region has 14 residues. Germline CDR1 MNHNS, CDR2 SASEGT. V was pared by 6 bases and J by 3 bases, with 13 bases between.